Below, 3 T cell receptor beta chains from the same sample are listed, as sequenced in a study of T cell responses to AZD1222 COVID-19 vaccine. Here immunoSEQ multiplex PCR was the method, and the copy in TCRdb shows in-frame clones only, minus some. The data contain fewer than 120,000 clones, 85% to 95% of them singletons. This specimen was peripheral blood, taken on day 0 of AZD1222 vaccination. The receptors derive from an adult in good health.

This clone came up a few times. V is TRBV27 and J is TRBJ1-3; no clear D gene. The V gene lost 0 bases and the J gene lost 0 bases, with 6 bases spanning the gap. This CDR3 region has 15 residues. Germline lookup yields CDR1 MNHEY and CDR2 SMNVEV (reference sequence). CDR3: CASSLSGSSGNTIYF. The CDR3 DNA is TGTGCCAGCAGTTTATCCGGCAGCTCTGGAAACACCATATATTTT.

This chain connects TRBV5-4 to TRBJ2-5, with D unclear. V lost 0 bases to trimming and J lost 4 bases, with 13 bases between them. There are 15 residues in the CDR3. Germline assignment: CDR1 SGHNT and CDR2 YYREEE (reference sequence). CDR3 protein: CASSLETNPRETQYF. CDR3 in DNA: TGTGCCAGCAGCTTGGAGACCAACCCCAGAGAGACCCAGTACTTC.

The chain couples TRBV19 to TRBJ2-2, with D tentatively TRBD1 (5 bases). The CDR3 is 11 amino acids. Germline V gene data show CDR1 as LNHDA and CDR2 as SQIVND (reference sequence). V lost 8 bases and J 7 bases, leaving 8 bases between the germline ends. Here the CDR3 reads CASLQGGELFF. The CDR3 bases are TGTGCCAGTCTCCAGGGCGGGGAGCTGTTTTTT.